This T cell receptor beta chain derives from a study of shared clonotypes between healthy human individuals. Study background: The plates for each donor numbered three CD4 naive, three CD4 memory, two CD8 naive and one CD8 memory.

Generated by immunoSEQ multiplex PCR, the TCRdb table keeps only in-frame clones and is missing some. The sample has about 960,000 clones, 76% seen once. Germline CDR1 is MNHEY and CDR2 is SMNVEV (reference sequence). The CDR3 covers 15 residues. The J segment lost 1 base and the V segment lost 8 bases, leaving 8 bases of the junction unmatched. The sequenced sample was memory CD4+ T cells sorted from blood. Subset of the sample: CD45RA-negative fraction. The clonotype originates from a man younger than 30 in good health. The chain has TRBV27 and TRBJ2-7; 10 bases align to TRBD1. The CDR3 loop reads CASGLGGQGSYEQYF. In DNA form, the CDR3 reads TGTGCCAGCGGCCTCGGGGGACAGGGGTCCTACGAGCAGTACTTC.